Shown below are 26 T cell receptor beta chains from a single sample sequenced in a study of CD8 T cells in Susac syndrome. With random hexamers, reverse transcription was performed on roughly 0.5 to 1 ug of RNA. TCRdb re-called the immunoSEQ multiplex PCR reads through MiXCR, storing one row per CDR3 protein. The data show 100,000 to 150,000 distinct CDR3 sequences, approximately 94% seen once. What was sequenced was CD4+ T cells from PBMCs. The receptor set was obtained from a human donor in good health.

The V gene is TRBV12-3 or TRBV12-4, the J gene TRBJ2-7, with 12 bases fitting TRBD1. The J segment lost 7 bases and the V segment lost 6 bases, leaving 10 bases of the junction unmatched. The CDR3 spans 15 residues. CDR3 amino acids: CASRRGGQGAKEQYF. Written as DNA, the CDR3 is TGTGCCAGCAGACGAGGGGGACAGGGGGCTAAAGAGCAGTACTTC.

The chain couples TRBV29-1 to TRBJ1-2; D not resolved. The CDR3 length is 13 residues. Trimming removed 6 bases from V and 4 bases from J, with 15 bases in between. Germline CDR1 and CDR2: SQVTM and ANQGSEA. The CDR3 region is CSVSALSSYGYTF. The CDR3 nucleotides read TGCAGCGTATCGGCCTTAAGTAGCTATGGCTACACCTTC.

The chain couples TRBV11-2 to TRBJ2-3; 10 nucleotides match TRBD2. V lost 2 bases and J lost 3; bases outside the gene matches: 8. Germline assignment: CDR1 SGHAT and CDR2 FQNNGV. The CDR3 contains 17 residues. The DNA for the CDR3 is TGTGCCAGCAGCTTACGTCCCGGGACTAGCGTGACAGATACGCAGTATTTT. It encodes CASSLRPGTSVTDTQYF.

This CDR3 reads CASSQRGLTDTQYF. For the CDR3, the DNA is TGCGCCAGCAGCCAAAGGGGACTCACAGATACGCAGTATTTT. The chain combines TRBV4-3 with TRBJ2-3, with D possibly TRBD2 on 6 matching bases. CDR1 is LGHNA and CDR2 is YSLEER in the germline V gene. V lost 2 bases and J 2 bases, leaving 8 bases between the germline ends. The CDR3 length is 14 residues.

The V gene is TRBV20-1, the J gene TRBJ2-7; 7 bases map to TRBD2. The CDR3 extends over 14 amino acids. Germline CDR1 DFQATT, CDR2 SNEGSKA (reference sequence). The V segment lost 3 bases and the J segment 5 bases; nucleotides outside the gene matches: 10. DNA for the CDR3: TGCAGTGCTAGGCCTAGCGGAGGGCCTAACGAGCAGTACTTC. Translated: CSARPSGGPNEQYF.

This sequence joins TRBV30 and TRBJ2-7, with D tentatively TRBD2 (7 bases). The V gene's germline CDR1 is GTSNPN and CDR2 SVGIG (reference sequence). The ends were cut back, 2 bases at V and 7 bases at J, with 12 bases in the middle. The CDR3 length is 12 residues. The CDR3 reads CAWSLGRGEQYF. CDR3 nucleotide sequence: TGTGCCTGGAGTCTAGGGAGGGGGGAGCAGTACTTC. Complete variable domain (other parts from reference TRBV30 and TRBJ2-7): SQTIHQWPATLVQPVGSPLSLECTVEGTSNPNLYWYRQAAGRGLQLLFYSVGIGQISSEVPQNLSASRPQDRQFILSSKKLLLSDSGFYLCAWSLGRGEQYFGPGTRLTVT.

This chain connects TRBV7-9 to TRBJ2-7, with 14 bases lining up with TRBD2. CDR3 length: 17 residues. The trim removed 5 bases at V and 1 base at J, leaving 7 bases unmatched. Germline V CDR1 and CDR2: SEHNR, FQNEAQ (reference sequence). CDR3 sequence (DNA): TGTGCCAGCAGCCCGACTAGCGGGAGGGCCACGTCCTACGAGCAGTACTTC. Translated, it gives CASSPTSGRATSYEQYF.

The gene calls are TRBV4-3 and TRBJ2-1, with TRBD2 matching over 7 bases. The V gene end was trimmed by 0 bases and the J gene end by 7 bases; junction bases not matched to a gene: 6. Germline assignment: CDR1 LGHNA and CDR2 YSLEER. The CDR3 runs 15 residues. The CDR3 loop reads CASSQDLGGRNEQFF. The CDR3 DNA is TGCGCCAGCAGCCAAGACTTGGGAGGGCGTAATGAGCAGTTCTTC.

The V gene is TRBV27, the J gene TRBJ2-2; tentative D call: TRBD2 (6 bases). Trimming left V 2 bases short and J 7 bases short, with 8 bases between. The V gene's germline CDR1 is MNHEY and CDR2 SMNVEV (reference sequence). This CDR3 has 13 amino acids. CDR3 in amino acids: CASSLRRDGELFF. The CDR3 coding sequence is TGTGCCAGCAGTTTAAGGCGGGACGGGGAGCTGTTTTTT.

This chain links TRBV5-6 with TRBJ1-5; TRBD1 matches at 8 bases. Germline V gene sequence: CDR1 SGHDT, CDR2 YYEEEE. The CDR3 sequence is 15 residues long. The trim removed 3 bases at V and 4 bases at J, leaving 6 bases unmatched. The CDR3 DNA reads as TGTGCCAGCAGCTCCGGACAGGGAAGGAATCAGCCCCAGCATTTT. It specifies CASSSGQGRNQPQHF.

This clonotype was picked up one time. CDR3: CSVAALGDSEAFF. CDR3 nucleotides: TGCAGCGTTGCTGCTTTGGGGGACAGTGAAGCTTTCTTT. The chain joins TRBV29-1 to TRBJ1-1, with 7 nucleotides matching TRBD1. J lost 7 bases, V lost 4 bases, and 9 bases had no gene match. This CDR3 has 13 amino acids. The germline CDR1 and CDR2 sequences are SQVTM and ANQGSEA. Based on the CDR3 plus reference TRBV29-1 and TRBJ1-1, the full variable domain is SAVISQKPSRDICQRGTSLTIQCQVDSQVTMMFWYRQQPGQSLTLIATANQGSEATYESGFVIDKFPISRPNLTFSTLTVSNMSPEDSSIYLCSVAALGDSEAFFGQGTRLTVV.

The gene calls are TRBV5-1 and TRBJ2-7, with 9 bases fitting TRBD1. With V trimmed by 3 bases and J by 6 bases, 10 bases remained unmatched. This CDR3 has 15 residues. Germline values: CDR1 SGHRS, CDR2 YFSETQ. CDR3 nucleotides: TGCGCCAGCAGCTCGCCCGGGACAGGGTTTGTCGAGCAGTACTTC. Encoded protein: CASSSPGTGFVEQYF.

The gene calls are TRBV2 and TRBJ2-3; 8 bases fit TRBD2. CDR1 is SNHLY and CDR2 is FYNNEI in the germline V gene. The CDR3 length is 15 residues. The V gene end was trimmed by 5 bases and the J gene end by 0 bases; junction bases not matched to a gene: 4. The CDR3 loop reads CASSTSGLSTDTQYF. The CDR3 DNA sequence: TGTGCCAGCAGTACTAGCGGACTAAGCACAGATACGCAGTATTTT. Full variable domain (rest looked up from reference TRBV2 and TRBJ2-3): EPEVTQTPSHQVTQMGQEVILRCVPISNHLYFYWYRQILGQKVEFLVSFYNNEISEKSEIFDDQFSVERPDGSNFTLKIRSTKLEDSAMYFCASSTSGLSTDTQYFGPGTRLTVL.

This clonotype was seen once. The rearrangement links TRBV20-1 to TRBJ1-5; unclear D gene. Germline V CDR1 and CDR2: DFQATT, SNEGSKA (reference sequence). V gave up 6 bases and J gave up 8 bases, with 26 bases separating them. The CDR3 is 16 amino acids. The CDR3 DNA reads TGCAGTGCCGCAAGGTTGGCCGGTTTCGGATACAAGCCCCAGCATTTT. Amino acid sequence: CSAARLAGFGYKPQHF.

V gene TRBV5-1 combines with J gene TRBJ2-7; 9 bases line up with TRBD1. The CDR3 has 14 amino acids. CDR1 and CDR2 (germline): SGHRS, YFSETQ. J gave up 6 bases and V 2 bases, and 6 bases lay outside the gene matches. CDR3 DNA sequence: TGCGCCAGCAGCTTCGACAGGGGGTCCGGCGAGCAGTACTTC. It encodes CASSFDRGSGEQYF.

The V and J genes are TRBV19 and TRBJ1-5; 8 nucleotides agree with TRBD1. CDR1 and CDR2 (germline): LNHDA, SQIVND (reference sequence). V was clipped by 7 bases and J by 5 bases; unmatched bases: 7. The CDR3 runs to 14 residues. CDR3 amino acids: CASKYRGSDQPQHF. For the CDR3, the DNA is TGTGCCAGTAAGTACAGGGGGTCCGATCAGCCCCAGCATTTT.

The rearrangement joins TRBV28 to TRBJ1-4; TRBD1 matches at 10 bases. CDR1 is MDHEN and CDR2 is SYDVKM in the germline V gene. V trimming: 7 bases; J trimming: 8 bases; junction bases outside the gene matches: 7. The CDR3 spans 14 residues. CDR3 protein: CASTGQGEEEKLFF. The CDR3 DNA sequence: TGTGCCAGCACCGGACAGGGGGAGGAAGAAAAACTGTTTTTT.

The chain uses TRBV28 and TRBJ2-5; 8 positions agree with TRBD1. The V segment lost 5 bases and the J segment 5 bases; nucleotides outside the gene matches: 7. The germline V gene encodes CDR1 MDHEN and CDR2 SYDVKM. The CDR3 spans 14 residues. The CDR3 bases are TGTGCCAGCAGTGGGACAGGCGGTTTTGAGACCCAGTACTTC. It translates to CASSGTGGFETQYF.

The sample holds a few counts of this clonotype. This chain links TRBV29-1 with TRBJ2-7, with 10 bases that match TRBD1. The CDR3 runs 13 residues. Germline loops: CDR1 SQVTM, CDR2 ANQGSEA. The J segment lost 2 bases and the V segment lost 7 bases, leaving 5 bases of the junction unmatched. CDR3 amino acids: CSAQGQGAYEQYF. CDR3 nucleotide sequence: TGCAGCGCTCAAGGACAGGGGGCCTACGAGCAGTACTTC.

The rearrangement links TRBV28 to TRBJ1-2; TRBD1 agrees at 8 bases. Trimming removed 6 bases from V and 4 bases from J; junction bases left unmatched: 7. CDR3 length: 14 residues. Germline-derived CDR1 and CDR2 are MDHEN and SYDVKM. The CDR3 DNA follows: TGTGCCAGCAGGAACGGACAGGGCAGCTATGGCTACACCTTC. This sequence encodes CASRNGQGSYGYTF.

This rearrangement joins TRBV9 to TRBJ2-3; D not resolved. This CDR3 is 14 amino acids long. V lost 0 bases to trimming and J lost 6 bases, with 11 bases between them. CDR1 SGDLS and CDR2 YYNGEE come from the germline V gene. The CDR3 loop is CASSVVAGGDTQYF. The CDR3 DNA reads TGTGCCAGCAGCGTAGTGGCAGGTGGGGATACGCAGTATTTT.

The gene calls are TRBV30 and TRBJ1-5; TRBD1 is a possible D gene (5 bases). V gave up 2 bases and J gave up 3 bases, with 11 bases separating them. CDR1 and CDR2 from the germline V gene are GTSNPN and SVGIG (reference sequence). The CDR3 extends over 14 amino acids. This CDR3 is CAWSFDSTNQPQHF. CDR3 DNA sequence: TGTGCCTGGAGTTTCGACAGTACCAATCAGCCCCAGCATTTT.

The V call is TRBV10-3, the J call TRBJ1-5, with TRBD1 matching over 7 bases. V shed 7 bases and J 0 bases; nucleotides not matched to a gene: 9. Germline lookup yields CDR1 ENHRY and CDR2 SYGVKD. The CDR3 contains 16 residues. For the CDR3, the DNA is TGTGCCATCAACCGGACAGGTGATCATAGCAATCAGCCCCAGCATTTT. Encoded protein: CAINRTGDHSNQPQHF.

This chain joins TRBV28 and TRBJ1-6; 7 nucleotides line up with TRBD1. The J segment lost 8 bases and the V segment lost 2 bases, leaving 3 bases of the junction unmatched. Looked up from germline, CDR1 is MDHEN and CDR2 is SYDVKM. CDR3 length: 14 amino acids. The CDR3 spells CASSLGDSHSPLHF. CDR3 DNA: TGTGCCAGCAGTTTAGGGGACAGTCATTCACCCCTCCACTTT.

The chain is built from TRBV24-1 and TRBJ2-7; TRBD2 matches at 11 bases. Looked up from germline, CDR1 is KGHDR and CDR2 is SFDVKD. This CDR3 comprises 16 residues. Germline trimming cut 2 bases from V and 0 bases from J; bases unmatched to any gene: 2. The CDR3 spells CATSDSGTSGSYEQYF. CDR3 sequence (DNA): TGTGCCACCAGTGATTCCGGGACTAGCGGCTCCTACGAGCAGTACTTC.

This chain connects TRBV6-5 to TRBJ2-3, with 7 bases aligning to TRBD2. Germline CDR1 reads MNHEY; CDR2 reads SVGAGI. This CDR3 spans 14 amino acids. The J segment lost 9 bases and the V segment lost 5 bases, leaving 11 bases of the junction unmatched. The CDR3 DNA follows: TGTGCCAGCAGTCAAGGACTAGTCAAGAACACGCAGTATTTT. This codes for CASSQGLVKNTQYF.